This TCR beta chain was identified in a study of human T cells and chemical hapten exposure. TCRdb re-called the RACE reads with MiXCR, one entry per CDR3 protein. Of under 95,000 distinct CDR3 sequences detected, around 8.8% appear once; the ten largest clones hold about 3.1%. V lost 3 bases, J lost 4 bases, and 15 bases lay in between. The germline gives CDR1 MDHEN, CDR2 SYDVKM. The CDR3 loop spans 15 amino acids. Many counts were recorded for this clonotype. Time point: healthy volunteer bleed at 2 weeks. Blood, whole and unfractionated, served as the source for total RNA extraction. The sequence derives from a female donor in good health. Some clones in this sample may be carry-over from other donors' samples. The material sequenced was whole blood. The chain has TRBV28 and TRBJ1-1; no reliable D call. CDR3 protein: CASSFSGAPLTEAFF. The CDR3 bases are TGTGCCAGCAGTTTCTCAGGCGCACCCCTCACTGAAGCTTTCTTT.